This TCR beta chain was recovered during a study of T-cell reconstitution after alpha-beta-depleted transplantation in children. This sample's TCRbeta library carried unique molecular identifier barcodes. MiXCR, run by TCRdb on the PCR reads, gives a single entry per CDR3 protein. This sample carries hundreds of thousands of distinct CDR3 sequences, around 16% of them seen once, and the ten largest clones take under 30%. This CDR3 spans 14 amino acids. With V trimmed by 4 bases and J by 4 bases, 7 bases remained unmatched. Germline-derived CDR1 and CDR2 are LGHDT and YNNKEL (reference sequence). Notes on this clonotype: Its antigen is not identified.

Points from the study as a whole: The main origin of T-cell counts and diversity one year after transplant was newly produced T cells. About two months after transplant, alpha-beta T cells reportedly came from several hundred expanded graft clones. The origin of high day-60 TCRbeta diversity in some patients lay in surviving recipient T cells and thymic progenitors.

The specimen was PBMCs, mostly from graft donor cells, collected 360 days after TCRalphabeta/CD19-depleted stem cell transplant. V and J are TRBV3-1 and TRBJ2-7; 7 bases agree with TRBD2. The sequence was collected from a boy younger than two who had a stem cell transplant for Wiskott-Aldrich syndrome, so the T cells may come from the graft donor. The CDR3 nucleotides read TGTGCCAGCAGCCCTCGGGGGGATTGGTACGAGCAGTACTTC. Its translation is CASSPRGDWYEQYF.